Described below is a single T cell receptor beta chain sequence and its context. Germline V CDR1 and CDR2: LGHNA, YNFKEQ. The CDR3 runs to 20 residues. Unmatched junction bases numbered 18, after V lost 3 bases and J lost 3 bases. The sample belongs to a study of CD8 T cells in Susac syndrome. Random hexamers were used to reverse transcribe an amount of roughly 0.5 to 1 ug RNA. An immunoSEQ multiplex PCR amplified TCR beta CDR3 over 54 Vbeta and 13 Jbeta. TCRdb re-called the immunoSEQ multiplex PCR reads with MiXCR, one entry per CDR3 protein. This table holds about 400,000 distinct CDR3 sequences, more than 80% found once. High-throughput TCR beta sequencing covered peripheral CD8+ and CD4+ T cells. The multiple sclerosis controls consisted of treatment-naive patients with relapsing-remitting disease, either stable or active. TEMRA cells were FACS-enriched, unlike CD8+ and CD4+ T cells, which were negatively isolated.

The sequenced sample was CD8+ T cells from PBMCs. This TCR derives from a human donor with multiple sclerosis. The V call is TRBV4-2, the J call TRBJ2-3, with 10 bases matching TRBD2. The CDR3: CASSHSPGLAPHGRTDTQYF. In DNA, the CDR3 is TGTGCCAGCAGCCACTCCCCGGGACTAGCGCCTCACGGCAGAACAGATACGCAGTATTTT.